The 14 T cell receptor beta chains presented below share a single source sample, sequenced in a study of T cells in Graves' hyperthyroidism and ophthalmopathy. The source material, RNA transcripts, was used to amplify TCR beta CDR3 regions. HTBI primers were used for first-round RT-PCR of the TCR CDR3. TCRdb itself ran the multiplex PCR reads through MiXCR, one entry per CDR3 protein. Among roughly 580,000 distinct CDR3 sequences listed, approximately 15% were seen once. Sequencing was done on a sample of blood. Source of these receptors: a woman aged 25 to 39 with Graves' hyperthyroidism that later progressed to Graves' ophthalmopathy.

This clonotype was recorded many times. The rearrangement joins TRBV28 to TRBJ2-7; TRBD2 is a possible D gene (6 bases). Germline CDR1 is MDHEN and CDR2 is SYDVKM. Between the trimmed V and J ends, which lost 7 bases and 3 bases, there was a span of 10 bases. The CDR3 has 12 amino acids. CDR3 sequence reads: CASNRGLYEQYF. In DNA form, the CDR3 reads TGTGCCAGCAATCGGGGACTCTACGAGCAGTACTTC.

This clonotype showed up many times. V and J are TRBV5-1 and TRBJ1-1, with 8 positions matching TRBD1. The CDR3 extends over 16 amino acids. The trim removed 4 bases at V and 1 base at J, leaving 9 bases unmatched. In germline, CDR1 is SGHRS, CDR2 YFSETQ. In DNA, the CDR3 is TGCGCCAGCAGCGCTGCCCAGGGGGCGAGGAACACTGAAGCTTTCTTT. Encoded protein: CASSAAQGARNTEAFF.

This clonotype showed up many times. This sequence joins TRBV12-5 and TRBJ1-2; D not resolved. Germline V gives CDR1 LGHNT, CDR2 FRNRAP. This CDR3 comprises 15 residues. V shed 2 bases and J shed 6 bases, with 16 bases lying between them. The CDR3 loop is CASGLPNAKLDGYTF. CDR3 nucleotides: TGTGCTAGTGGTTTGCCGAACGCTAAACTGGATGGCTACACCTTC.

This clonotype was recorded at least ten times. V gene TRBV11-3 combines with J gene TRBJ2-2, with no clear D. CDR1 and CDR2 from the germline V gene are SGHNT and YENEEA. With 5 bases removed from V and 3 bases from J, the gap between germline ends came to 13 bases. CDR3 size: 15 residues. CDR3 sequence reads: CASSQDGRDTGELFF. The CDR3, as DNA: TGTGCCAGCAGCCAGGACGGCCGTGACACCGGGGAGCTGTTTTTT.

The DNA for the CDR3 is TGTGCCAGCAGCGCCGGACTAGCGGGTGTAGAGACCCAGTACTTC. Encoded protein: CASSAGLAGVETQYF. The V and J genes are TRBV9 and TRBJ2-5; 11 positions match TRBD2. Germline values: CDR1 SGDLS, CDR2 YYNGEE. V lost 3 bases to trimming and J lost 4 bases; unmatched junction nucleotides: 5. This CDR3 has 15 residues.

With regard to this clonotype: A read error may explain this, as a much larger clone is one base away. The rearrangement uses TRBV6-5 and TRBJ1-1; possibly TRBD1 for D (5 bases). The CDR3 has 12 residues. The germline V gene has CDR1 MNHEY and CDR2 SVGAGI. The ends were cut back, 4 bases at V and 4 bases at J, with 7 bases in the middle. CDR3 region: CASSSGSTEAFF. The CDR3 DNA reads as TGTGCCAGCAGTTCAGGGAGCACTGAAGCTTTCTTT.

A remark on this clonotype: A much larger clone differs by one base, so this may be a read error. This chain connects TRBV7-9 to TRBJ2-1; 7 bases fit TRBD2. This CDR3 spans 16 amino acids. Germline V CDR1 and CDR2: SEHNR, FQNEAQ (reference sequence). After removal of 4 bases from V and 7 bases from J, the junction contained 13 bases not matched to a gene. This CDR3 reads CASSSQASGSRNEQFF. The CDR3 nucleotides read TGTGCCAGCAGCTCACAGGCTAGCGGCAGTAGGAATGAGCAGTTCTTC.

This clonotype was seen ten or more times. The J gene is TRBJ2-3, the V gene TRBV28; 7 nucleotides line up with TRBD1. Germline CDR1 and CDR2: MDHEN and SYDVKM. The CDR3 is 15 residues long. After removal of 6 bases from V and 4 bases from J, the junction contained 10 bases not matched to a gene. Here the CDR3 DNA reads TGTGCCAGCAGGACAGGGTCCCAATCCCCAGATACGCAGTATTTT. Translating gives CASRTGSQSPDTQYF.

J is TRBJ2-3 and V is TRBV13; D gene unclear. The CDR3 runs 15 residues. Trimming took off 3 bases at V and 2 bases at J, with 12 bases between the two ends. CDR1 PRHDT and CDR2 FYEKMQ come from the germline V gene (reference sequence). CDR3 nucleotide sequence: TGTGCCAGCAGCTTTTTTAGGACCCCCACAGATACGCAGTATTTT. Protein: CASSFFRTPTDTQYF.

This chain links TRBV29-1 with TRBJ1-1; no firm D call. From germline, CDR1 is SQVTM and CDR2 ANQGSEA. The CDR3 has 13 amino acids. V was shortened by 3 bases and J by 6 bases, with 14 bases between the two germline ends. CDR3 DNA sequence: TGCAGCGTTGATGCGGCTTCCCAGGCTGAAGCTTTCTTT. It codes for CSVDAASQAEAFF.

This clonotype was detected a few times. V usage is TRBV27 and J usage is TRBJ2-3; D is uncertain. CDR3 size: 12 residues. Germline V gene lookup returns CDR1 MNHEY and CDR2 SMNVEV (reference sequence). V shed 5 bases and J shed 6 bases, with 9 bases lying between them. This CDR3 reads CASSPEWDTQYF. The DNA of the CDR3 is TGTGCCAGCAGTCCTGAGTGGGATACGCAGTATTTT.

This clonotype has at least ten counts. The chain is built from TRBV6-1 and TRBJ2-3; D is perhaps TRBD1 or TRBD2 (5 bases each). The CDR3 has 13 residues. Trimming removed 11 bases at V and 2 bases at J, with 14 bases between. Germline-derived CDR1 and CDR2 are MNHNS and SASEGT. Here the CDR3 reads CALQGEFTDTQYF. The CDR3 region has the DNA TGTGCCTTACAAGGGGAGTTCACAGATACGCAGTATTTT.

This clonotype has only a few counts. CDR3 DNA: TGTGCCATCCGCGGACAGGGCTTGGCCTACGAGCAGTACTTC. As protein: CAIRGQGLAYEQYF. V gene TRBV28 combines with J gene TRBJ2-7, with 8 bases identical to TRBD1. Germline lookup yields CDR1 MDHEN and CDR2 SYDVKM. The CDR3 totals 14 residues. Losses at the gene ends were 10 bases for V and 2 bases for J; bases not matched to a gene: 10.

Only a few counts were recorded for this clonotype. The chain recombines TRBV6-1 with TRBJ1-3; 8 bases are a match to TRBD1. This CDR3 is built from 15 residues. Germline V lookup: CDR1 MNHNS, CDR2 SASEGT. After removal of 3 bases from V and 4 bases from J, the junction contained 5 bases not matched to a gene. This CDR3 reads CASSEDRVGGNTIYF. Here the CDR3 DNA reads TGTGCCAGCAGTGAGGACAGGGTGGGAGGAAACACCATATATTTT.